This is a list of T cell receptor beta chains from one sample in a study of T cells after yellow fever vaccination. TCRdb recomputed calls from the 5' RACE reads with MiXCR, one row per CDR3 protein. In the table there are roughly 400,000 distinct CDR3 sequences, roughly 20% of which are singletons. This sample comprised PBMCs, obtained before the yellow fever booster vaccination. The origin of the receptors is a man aged 18 to 35 who received the YFV17D yellow fever vaccine. CDR3s include the opening cysteine and the closing phenylalanine or tryptophan. A D gene is named only where the DNA matches it firmly. Some rows have no size entry. The others give once, few or many, or a class for an expanded clone.

D | J | size | V | CDR3 | DNA
NA | TRBJ1-4 | few | TRBV7-9 | CASSLGINEKLFF | TGTGCCAGCAGCCTAGGGATAAATGAAAAACTGTTTTTT
NA | TRBJ2-1 | few | TRBV7-9 | CATRVSREQFF | TGTGCCACCAGGGTGAGCCGTGAGCAGTTCTTC
NA | TRBJ2-5 | many | TRBV7-2 | CASSLARAGTRTQYF | TGTGCCAGCAGCTTAGCGAGGGCAGGGACAAGGACCCAGTACTTC
NA | TRBJ1-5 | few | TRBV29-1 | CSVANSNQPQHF | TGCAGCGTGGCGAATAGCAATCAGCCCCAGCATTTT
NA | TRBJ2-2 | NA | TRBV28 | CASSPDRQNTGELFF | TGTGCCAGCAGTCCGGACAGACAGAACACCGGGGAGCTGTTTTTT
TRBD1 | TRBJ2-3 | NA | TRBV23-1 | CANDRDRDTDTQYF | TGCGCCAACGACCGGGACAGAGACACAGATACGCAGTATTTT
NA | TRBJ1-1 | few | TRBV5-1 | CASRSESNTEAFF | TGCGCCAGCAGATCAGAGAGTAACACTGAAGCTTTCTTT
NA | TRBJ2-1 | NA | TRBV9 | CASSVAGAYNEQFF | TGTGCCAGCAGCGTAGCCGGGGCCTACAATGAGCAGTTCTTC
NA | TRBJ1-6 | NA | TRBV7-7 | CASSLNTNSPLHF | TGTGCTAGCAGCTTAAACACAAATTCACCCCTCCACTTT
TRBD1 | TRBJ1-1 | NA | TRBV5-1 | CASSYGTGHTEAFF | TGCGCCAGCAGCTATGGGACAGGACACACTGAAGCTTTCTTT
NA | TRBJ1-6 | few | TRBV7-2 | CASSSTGISPLHF | TGTGCCAGCAGCTCCACAGGGATCTCACCCCTCCACTTT
NA | TRBJ2-1 | many | TRBV7-2 | CASSLTRGADNEQFF | TGTGCCAGCAGCTTAACCAGGGGGGCAGACAATGAGCAGTTCTTC
TRBD1 | TRBJ2-2 | NA | TRBV5-5 | CSSSLAWDRVHRELFF | TGTTCCAGCAGCTTGGCGTGGGACAGGGTCCACCGGGAGCTGTTTTTT
NA | TRBJ2-7 | NA | TRBV27 | CASSFRGSYEQYF | TGTGCCAGCAGTTTTAGGGGATCCTACGAGCAGTACTTC
NA | TRBJ2-7 | NA | TRBV15 | CATSSSYEQYF | TGTGCCACCAGCAGCTCCTACGAGCAGTACTTC
NA | TRBJ2-5 | many | TRBV5-1 | CASSLDRETQYF | TGTGCCAGCAGCTTAGATCGAGAGACCCAGTACTTC
TRBD1 | TRBJ2-1 | NA | TRBV12-3/TRBV12-4 | CASSSGQGIYNEQFF | TGTGCCAGCAGTTCGGGACAGGGGATCTACAATGAGCAGTTCTTC
NA | TRBJ2-7 | NA | TRBV18 | CASSPSGHEQYF | TGTGCCAGCTCACCATCGGGCCACGAGCAGTACTTC
NA | TRBJ2-1 | NA | TRBV20-1 | CSARGANEQFF | TGCAGTGCTAGGGGCGCCAATGAGCAGTTCTTC
TRBD2 | TRBJ2-1 | few | TRBV7-9 | CASSLGGTSGSNEQFF | TGTGCCAGCAGCTTAGGAGGGACTAGCGGGAGCAATGAGCAGTTCTTC
NA | TRBJ1-1 | few | TRBV11-1 | CASSSGNRDMNTEAFF | TGTGCCAGCAGTTCAGGGAACAGGGACATGAACACTGAAGCTTTCTTT
NA | TRBJ2-5 | many | TRBV5-5 | CASSLLVAQYF | TGTGCCAGCAGTTTGTTGGTGGCCCAGTACTTC
NA | TRBJ2-3 | NA | TRBV29-1 | CSTFVTDTQYF | TGCAGCACCTTCGTCACAGATACGCAGTATTTT
NA | TRBJ2-1 | few | TRBV6-6 | CASSTVRGLANEQFF | TGTGCCAGCAGTACAGTTCGGGGGTTAGCCAATGAGCAGTTCTTC
TRBD2 | TRBJ2-3 | NA | TRBV24-1 | CATSDSGREDTQYF | TGTGCCACCAGTGATTCGGGGAGGGAAGATACGCAGTATTTT
NA | TRBJ1-5 | NA | TRBV4-1 | CASSQGAVESNQPQHF | TGCGCCAGCAGCCAAGGAGCAGTTGAATCTAATCAGCCCCAGCATTTT
NA | TRBJ2-1 | NA | TRBV4-1 | CASSHRGGGPAYNEQFF | TGCGCCAGCAGCCACCGAGGGGGGGGCCCGGCCTACAATGAGCAGTTCTTC
NA | TRBJ2-2 | NA | TRBV20-1 | CSARRTNTGELFF | TGCAGTGCTAGGAGGACGAACACCGGGGAGCTGTTTTTT
NA | TRBJ2-7 | NA | TRBV5-1 | CASSSTPSERQYF | TGCGCCAGCAGCTCCACTCCTTCGGAGAGGCAGTACTTC
TRBD2 | TRBJ2-2 | NA | TRBV11-2 | CASQRGGFTGELFF | TGTGCCAGCCAGCGGGGGGGATTTACCGGGGAGCTGTTTTTT
NA | TRBJ2-7 | NA | TRBV5-1 | CASSLFPGDSSYEQYF | TGCGCCAGCAGCTTGTTTCCGGGGGATAGCTCCTACGAGCAGTACTTC
TRBD1 | TRBJ2-7 | NA | TRBV6-6 | CASSYSRDRVSYEQYF | TGTGCCAGCAGTTACTCCCGGGACAGGGTCTCCTACGAGCAGTACTTC
TRBD1 | TRBJ1-5 | NA | TRBV7-2 | CASSLGTGVQPQHF | TGTGCCAGCAGCCTCGGGACAGGGGTTCAGCCCCAGCATTTT
NA | TRBJ1-6 | few | TRBV7-2 | CASRVWTDYSPLHF | TGTGCCAGCAGAGTCTGGACAGACTATTCACCCCTCCACTTT
NA | TRBJ2-7 | few | TRBV29-1 | CSVRQGGSYEQYF | TGCAGCGTACGTCAGGGGGGCTCCTACGAGCAGTACTTC
NA | TRBJ2-4 | many | TRBV3-1 | CASSQASGNIQYF | TGTGCCAGCAGCCAAGCCAGCGGTAACATTCAGTACTTC
NA | TRBJ2-7 | few | TRBV4-1 | CASSQDAQEPYEQYF | TGCGCCAGCAGCCAAGATGCACAGGAACCCTACGAGCAGTACTTC
TRBD1 | TRBJ2-1 | NA | TRBV10-3 | CAISEGQGNEQFF | TGTGCCATCAGCGAGGGACAGGGCAATGAGCAGTTCTTC
NA | TRBJ1-6 | NA | TRBV6-1 | CASTSAQGVASPLHF | TGTGCCAGCACCTCAGCCCAGGGAGTCGCTTCACCCCTCCACTTT
NA | TRBJ2-2 | few | TRBV29-1 | CSVEGPVGELFF | TGCAGCGTTGAAGGCCCTGTGGGGGAGCTGTTTTTT
NA | TRBJ1-6 | NA | TRBV10-3 | CAISGGRGYFQNSPLHF | TGTGCCATCAGTGGTGGCAGGGGTTATTTCCAGAATTCACCCCTCCACTTT
NA | TRBJ2-1 | few | TRBV29-1 | CSTSGEPYNEQFF | TGCAGCACGTCGGGGGAGCCCTACAATGAGCAGTTCTTC
NA | TRBJ2-5 | few | TRBV5-6 | CASSLRGGRETQYF | TGTGCCAGCAGCTTGAGGGGCGGTAGAGAGACCCAGTACTTC
NA | TRBJ2-2 | NA | TRBV4-1 | CASSQARERDTGELFF | TGCGCCAGCAGCCAAGCTCGGGAGAGGGACACCGGGGAGCTGTTTTTT
NA | TRBJ1-6 | NA | TRBV20-1 | CSAAAGSPLHF | TGCAGTGCTGCCGCAGGGTCACCCCTCCACTTT
TRBD1 | TRBJ1-1 | few | TRBV7-2 | CASRWTGTNTEAFF | TGTGCCAGCCGATGGACAGGGACGAACACTGAAGCTTTCTTT
NA | TRBJ1-6 | NA | TRBV7-2 | CASSLGQGKGSYNSPLHF | TGTGCCAGCAGCTTAGGGCAGGGGAAGGGCTCCTATAATTCACCCCTCCACTTT
NA | TRBJ2-1 | NA | TRBV12-3/TRBV12-4 | CASSWDSSSYNEQFF | TGTGCCAGCAGTTGGGACTCCAGCTCCTACAATGAGCAGTTCTTC